This T cell receptor (beta chain) was sequenced during a study of T cell changes during pregnancy in multiple sclerosis. This clone was detected once. V was clipped by 2 bases and J by 5 bases; unmatched bases: 3. Germline values: CDR1 MDHEN, CDR2 SYDVKM. The CDR3 runs to 14 residues. TCRdb's table, derived via immunoSEQ multiplex PCR, lists solely in-frame clones and lacks some. This sample carries some 27,000 clones, 85% to 90% of them seen once, and the ten largest clones take about 7.3%. The chain is built from TRBV28 and TRBJ2-7, with TRBD1 matching over 10 bases. This TCR was sampled from a female donor with multiple sclerosis, enrolled in a pregnancy study. Sequencing used CD8+ T cells from peripheral blood mononuclear cells, obtained before pregnancy. The CDR3, as DNA: TGTGCCAGCAGTTTAAGGGACAGGGGCGACGAGCAGTACTTC. Its protein is CASSLRDRGDEQYF.